These 18 T cell receptor beta chains were sequenced from one sample in a study of blood T cell repertoires in COVID-19. Profiling relied on immunoSEQ multiplex PCR, and the TCRdb table lists in-frame clones only, not all of them. The data contain fewer than 350,000 clones, roughly 85% of them seen just once; the ten biggest clones take up roughly 4%. The sample was PBMCs or T cells enriched from blood (not recorded which). These receptors all come from a woman between 40 and 55 years old with acute COVID-19.

The V and J genes are TRBV9 and TRBJ2-2; the D is unclear. The V and J ends lost 0 bases and 2 bases respectively, with 5 bases between them. This CDR3 comprises 14 residues. Germline V lookup: CDR1 SGDLS, CDR2 YYNGEE. The CDR3 spells CASSVETNTGELFF. In nucleotides, the CDR3 is TGTGCCAGCAGCGTAGAGACTAACACCGGGGAGCTGTTTTTT.

This clone was detected once. This rearrangement joins TRBV6-1 to TRBJ1-5; D unresolved. The V end was cut by 0 bases, the J end by 3 bases, with 6 bases between. The V gene's germline CDR1 is MNHNS and CDR2 SASEGT. This CDR3 has 14 residues. The CDR3 loop reads CASSEASLNQPQHF. The CDR3 DNA sequence: TGTGCCAGCAGTGAAGCCAGTCTCAATCAGCCCCAGCATTTT.

The chain couples TRBV3-1 (or the pseudogene TRBV3-2) to TRBJ1-4, with 7 bases fitting TRBD1. V gave up 5 bases and J gave up 3 bases; unmatched junction bases: 6. Germline lookup yields CDR1 LGHDT and CDR2 YNNKEL (reference sequence). The CDR3 consists of 15 residues. This chain's CDR3 is CASSYMDRPNEKLFF. The CDR3 bases are TGTGCCAGCAGCTACATGGACAGGCCTAATGAAAAACTGTTTTTT.

The J gene is TRBJ2-7, the V gene TRBV6-2 or TRBV6-3, with a possible D match to TRBD2 (5 bases). The CDR3 runs to 13 residues. V was pared by 4 bases and J by 0 bases, with 7 bases between. The germline CDR1 and CDR2 sequences are MNHEY and SVGEGT. CDR3 DNA sequence: TGTGCCAGCAGTTGGACTCGCTCCTACGAGCAGTACTTC. Amino acids: CASSWTRSYEQYF.

The chain combines TRBV5-1 with TRBJ2-3; 10 bases are shared with TRBD1. The CDR3 contains 14 residues. Germline values: CDR1 SGHRS, CDR2 YFSETQ. The V and J ends lost 8 bases and 2 bases, in that order; junction bases with no gene match: 5. CDR3 bases: TGCGCCAGTAGACAGGGGGCTGACACAGATACGCAGTATTTT. Translated, it gives CASRQGADTDTQYF.

V and J are TRBV18 and TRBJ2-3, with a weak D call TRBD1 (6 bases). The CDR3 totals 15 residues. The V gene lost 6 bases and the J gene lost 6 bases, with 19 bases spanning the gap. Germline V gives CDR1 KGHSH, CDR2 LQKENI. Here the CDR3 reads CASSPSTARGDTQYF. Written as DNA, the CDR3 is TGTGCCAGCTCCCCTTCTACCGCTAGGGGGGATACGCAGTATTTT. Variable domain in full (rest from reference TRBV18 and TRBJ2-3): NAGVMQNPRHLVRRRGQEARLRCSPMKGHSHVYWYRQLPEEGLKFMVYLQKENIIDESGMPKERFSAEFPKEGPSILRIQQVVRGDSAAYFCASSPSTARGDTQYFGPGTRLTVL.

The chain couples TRBV9 to TRBJ2-7; 10 bases agree with TRBD1. The V gene end was trimmed by 0 bases and the J gene end by 2 bases; junction bases not matched to a gene: 5. Germline V CDR1 and CDR2: SGDLS, YYNGEE. The length of the CDR3 is 16 residues. The CDR3 coding sequence is TGTGCCAGCAGCGTAGGAGCCGGGACAGGGGCCTACGAGCAGTACTTC. This encodes CASSVGAGTGAYEQYF.

This clone was observed at least ten times. The chain has TRBV6-5 and TRBJ2-7, with D tentatively TRBD1 (6 bases). Trimming cost V 8 bases and J 4 bases, with 12 bases left between them. The CDR3 runs 12 residues. CDR1 and CDR2 from the germline V gene are MNHEY and SVGAGI. The CDR3 sequence: CASADRPYEQYF. The DNA of the CDR3 is TGTGCCAGCGCGGACAGACCATACGAGCAGTACTTC.

V and J are TRBV6-5 and TRBJ1-2, with a tentative D call TRBD1 (6 bases). Per germline, CDR1 MNHEY and CDR2 SVGAGI. The CDR3 extends over 13 amino acids. Trimming took 6 bases from V and 6 from J, leaving 14 bases between them. Here the CDR3 reads CASRTPGDHGYTF. The CDR3 bases are TGTGCCAGCAGGACCCCAGGGGACCATGGCTACACCTTC.

The chain couples TRBV7-2 to TRBJ2-2, with 7 bases that match TRBD2. The CDR3 extends over 17 amino acids. Germline loops: CDR1 SGHTA, CDR2 FQGNSA. V dropped 2 bases and J dropped 0; count of bases not matched to a gene: 6. Here the CDR3 DNA reads TGTGCCAGCAGCTTAACTAGCGCGGCGCCGAACACCGGGGAGCTGTTTTTT. It encodes CASSLTSAAPNTGELFF.

The chain carries TRBV7-8 and TRBJ1-1; D not resolved. Trimming removed 2 bases from V and 2 bases from J, with 12 bases in between. In germline, CDR1 is SGHVS, CDR2 FQNEAQ. The CDR3 is 15 residues long. The CDR3 loop reads CASSLNGIDNTEAFF. CDR3 sequence (DNA): TGTGCCAGCAGCTTAAACGGGATCGATAACACTGAAGCTTTCTTT.

This clone was detected once. J is TRBJ2-7 and V is TRBV7-4; TRBD2 might be the D (5 bases). CDR1 is SGHVT, CDR2 SQSDAQ, per germline. The CDR3 extends over 16 amino acids. V lost 2 bases and J lost 4, with 18 bases in between. CDR3 sequence: CASSLYAGPPRYEQYF. The CDR3 DNA reads TGTGCCAGCAGCTTATACGCGGGCCCGCCCCGGTACGAGCAGTACTTC.

The rearrangement uses TRBV6-5 and TRBJ1-3; D might be TRBD1 (6 bases). Trimming pared 4 bases from V and 5 bases from J, leaving 9 bases between. Germline CDR1 and CDR2: MNHEY and SVGAGI. The CDR3 consists of 13 residues. The DNA of the CDR3 is TGTGCCAGCAGTTTGGACAGACGAAACACCATATATTTT. Protein product: CASSLDRRNTIYF.

CDR3 nucleotides: TGCGCCAGCAGCTTGGCTAGCGGGAAGGAGACCCAGTACTTC. Translating it yields CASSLASGKETQYF. The V gene is TRBV5-1, the J gene TRBJ2-5, with TRBD2 matching over 9 bases. Germline loops: CDR1 SGHRS, CDR2 YFSETQ. This CDR3 comprises 14 residues. V dropped 0 bases and J dropped 5; count of bases not matched to a gene: 2.

The rearrangement joins TRBV15 to TRBJ1-5; D unresolved. CDR1 is LNHNV, CDR2 YYDKDF, per germline (reference sequence). The CDR3 totals 14 residues. V lost 0 bases and J lost 10, with 13 bases in between. The DNA of the CDR3 is TGTGCCACCAGCAGAGACCCGGGAATCGGACCCCAGCATTTT. Amino acids: CATSRDPGIGPQHF.

This chain links TRBV29-1 with TRBJ1-2, with TRBD1 identical over 7 bases. This CDR3 has 14 amino acids. Unmatched junction bases numbered 7, after V lost 3 bases and J lost 3 bases. CDR1 is SQVTM and CDR2 is ANQGSEA in the germline V gene. The CDR3 DNA reads as TGCAGCGTTGACCCACAGGGGATCGACTATGGCTACACCTTC. Amino acids: CSVDPQGIDYGYTF.

The CDR3: CASSLQVVEREGHEQYF. In nucleotides, the CDR3 is TGCGCCAGCAGCCTACAAGTCGTTGAGCGGGAGGGCCACGAGCAGTACTTC. V is TRBV4-1 and J is TRBJ2-7, with 10 bases identical to TRBD2. The CDR3 covers 17 residues. Trimming removed 4 bases from V and 5 bases from J; junction bases left unmatched: 14. Looked up from germline, CDR1 is MGHRA and CDR2 is YSYEKL.

The chain joins TRBV5-1 to TRBJ1-2; 9 bases agree with TRBD1. With V trimmed by 0 bases and J by 2 bases, 8 bases remained unmatched. This CDR3 is 17 amino acids long. CDR1 and CDR2 from the germline V gene are SGHRS and YFSETQ. The CDR3 loop reads CASSLAPAGTGNYGYTF. DNA for the CDR3: TGCGCCAGCAGCTTGGCCCCAGCCGGGACAGGGAACTATGGCTACACCTTC. The entire variable domain, with the rest obtained from reference TRBV5-1 and TRBJ1-2, is as follows: KAGVTQTPRYLIKTRGQQVTLSCSPISGHRSVSWYQQTPGQGLQFLFEYFSETQRNKGNFPGRFSGRQFSNSRSEMNVSTLELGDSALYLCASSLAPAGTGNYGYTFGSGTRLTVV.